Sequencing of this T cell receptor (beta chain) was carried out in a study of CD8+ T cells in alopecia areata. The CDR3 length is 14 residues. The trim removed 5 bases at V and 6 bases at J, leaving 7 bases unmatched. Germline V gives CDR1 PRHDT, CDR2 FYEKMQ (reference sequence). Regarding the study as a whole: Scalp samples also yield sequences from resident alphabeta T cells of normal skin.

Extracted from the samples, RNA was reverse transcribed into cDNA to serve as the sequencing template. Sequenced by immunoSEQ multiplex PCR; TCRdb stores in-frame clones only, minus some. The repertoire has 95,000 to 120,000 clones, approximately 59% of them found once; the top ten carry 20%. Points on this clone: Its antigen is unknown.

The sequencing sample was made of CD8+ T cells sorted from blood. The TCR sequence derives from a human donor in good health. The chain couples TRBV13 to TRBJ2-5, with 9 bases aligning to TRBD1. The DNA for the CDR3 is TGTGCCAGCAGCGCGGGACAGGGTATACAGACCCAGTACTTC. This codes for CASSAGQGIQTQYF.